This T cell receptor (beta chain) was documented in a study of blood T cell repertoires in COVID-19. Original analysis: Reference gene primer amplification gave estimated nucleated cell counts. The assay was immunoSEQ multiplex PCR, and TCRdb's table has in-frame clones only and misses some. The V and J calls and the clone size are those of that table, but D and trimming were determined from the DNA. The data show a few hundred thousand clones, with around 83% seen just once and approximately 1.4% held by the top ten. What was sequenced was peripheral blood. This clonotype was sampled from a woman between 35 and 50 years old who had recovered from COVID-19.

As DNA, the CDR3 is TGTGCCAGCAGCTTAGACAGAAATGAGCAGTTCTTC. Translation: CASSLDRNEQFF. J is TRBJ2-1 and V is TRBV7-2, with unresolved D. The germline CDR1 and CDR2 sequences are SGHTA and FQGNSA. V lost 1 base to trimming and J lost 7 bases, with 5 bases between them. This CDR3 has 12 amino acids. Combining the CDR3 with reference TRBV7-2 and TRBJ2-1 gives the whole variable domain GAGVSQSPSNKVTEKGKDVELRCDPISGHTALYWYRQSLGQGLEFLIYFQGNSAPDKSGLPSDRFSAERTGGSVSTLTIQRTQQEDSAVYLCASSLDRNEQFFGPGTRLTVL.